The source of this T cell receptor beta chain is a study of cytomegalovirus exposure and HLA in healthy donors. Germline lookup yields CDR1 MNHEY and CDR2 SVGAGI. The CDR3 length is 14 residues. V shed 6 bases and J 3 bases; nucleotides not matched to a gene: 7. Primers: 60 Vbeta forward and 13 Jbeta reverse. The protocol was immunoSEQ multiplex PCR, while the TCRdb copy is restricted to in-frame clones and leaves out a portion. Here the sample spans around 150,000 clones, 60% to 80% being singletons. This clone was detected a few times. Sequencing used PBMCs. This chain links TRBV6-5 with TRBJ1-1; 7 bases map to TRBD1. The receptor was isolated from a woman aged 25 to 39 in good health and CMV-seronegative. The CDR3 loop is CASSPQGWDTEAFF. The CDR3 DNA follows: TGTGCCAGCAGCCCACAGGGGTGGGACACTGAAGCTTTCTTT.